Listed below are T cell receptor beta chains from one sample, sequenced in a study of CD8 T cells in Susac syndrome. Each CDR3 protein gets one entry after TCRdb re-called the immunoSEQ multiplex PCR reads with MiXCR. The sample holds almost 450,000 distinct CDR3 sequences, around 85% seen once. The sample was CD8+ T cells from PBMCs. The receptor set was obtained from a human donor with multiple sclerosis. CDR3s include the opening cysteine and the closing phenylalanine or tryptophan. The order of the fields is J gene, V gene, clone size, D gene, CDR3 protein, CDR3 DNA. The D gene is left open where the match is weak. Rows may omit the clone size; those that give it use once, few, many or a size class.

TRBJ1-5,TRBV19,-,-,CASSSRVSNQPQHF,TGTGCCAGTAGCTCCAGGGTTAGCAATCAGCCCCAGCATTTT
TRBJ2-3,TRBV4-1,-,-,CASSDGRYTQYF,TGCGCCAGCAGCGACGGGCGTTATACGCAGTATTTT
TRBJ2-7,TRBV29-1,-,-,CSVEGQESYEQYF,TGCAGCGTTGAGGGACAAGAATCCTACGAGCAGTACTTC
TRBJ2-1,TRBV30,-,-,CAWSVMVGNEQFF,TGTGCCTGGAGTGTGATGGTGGGAAATGAGCAGTTCTTC
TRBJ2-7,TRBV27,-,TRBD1,CASSIDQGARDEQYF,TGTGCCAGCAGCATAGACCAGGGGGCGAGGGACGAGCAGTACTTC
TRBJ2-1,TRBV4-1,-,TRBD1,CASSQSPGQGNNEQFF,TGCGCCAGCAGCCAGAGCCCGGGACAGGGGAACAATGAGCAGTTCTTC
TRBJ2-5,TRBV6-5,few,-,CASSYSAGAFGETQYF,TGTGCCAGCAGTTACTCGGCAGGGGCGTTTGGAGAGACCCAGTACTTC
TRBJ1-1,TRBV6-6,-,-,CASSSLDTEGPTEAFF,TGTGCCAGCAGTTCCCTCGACACGGAAGGTCCCACTGAAGCTTTCTTT
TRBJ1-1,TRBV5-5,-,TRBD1,CASSLATGTGNEAFF,TGTGCCAGCAGCTTAGCCACCGGGACAGGGAATGAAGCTTTCTTT
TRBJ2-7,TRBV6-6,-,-,CASSWDLGSYEQYF,TGTGCCAGCAGCTGGGACCTCGGCTCCTACGAGCAGTACTTC
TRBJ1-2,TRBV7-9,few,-,CASSFADRSYGYTF,TGTGCCAGCAGCTTTGCCGACAGGAGCTATGGCTACACCTTC
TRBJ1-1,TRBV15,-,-,CATSTDIDHLYGGTEAFF,TGTGCCACCAGCACCGATATAGACCATTTATATGGGGGCACTGAAGCTTTCTTT
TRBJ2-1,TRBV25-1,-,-,CASSEFGDEQFF,TGTGCCAGCAGTGAATTTGGGGATGAGCAGTTCTTC
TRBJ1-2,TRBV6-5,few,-,CASSYEGGYGYTF,TGTGCCAGCAGTTATGAGGGTGGTTATGGCTACACCTTC
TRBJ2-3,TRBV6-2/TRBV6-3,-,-,CASSSSTGEGQDTQYF,TGTGCCAGCAGTTCCTCGACAGGAGAAGGACAGGATACGCAGTATTTT
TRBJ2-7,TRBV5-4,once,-,CASSWWTSSEQYF,TGTGCCAGCAGCTGGTGGACTTCTAGCGAGCAGTACTTC
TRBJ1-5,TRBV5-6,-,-,CASSLRGGDHNQPQHF,TGTGCCAGCAGCTTGCGCGGCGGGGACCACAATCAGCCCCAGCATTTT
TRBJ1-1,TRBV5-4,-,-,CASSPLHGVMNTEAFF,TGTGCCAGCAGCCCTTTGCATGGGGTTATGAACACTGAAGCTTTCTTT
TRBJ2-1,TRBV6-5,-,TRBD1,CASSYDRGNEQFF,TGTGCCAGCAGTTACGACAGGGGCAATGAGCAGTTCTTC
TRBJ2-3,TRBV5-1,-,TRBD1,CASSYQQGGTDTQYF,TGCGCCAGCAGCTACCAACAGGGGGGCACAGATACGCAGTATTTT
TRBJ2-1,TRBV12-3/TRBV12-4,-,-,CASRSIDSVFNEQFF,TGTGCCAGCAGAAGTATCGACAGCGTCTTCAATGAGCAGTTCTTC
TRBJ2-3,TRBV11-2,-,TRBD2,CASLPLVMGGGADTQYF,TGTGCCAGCTTACCTCTGGTTATGGGGGGGGGTGCAGATACGCAGTATTTT
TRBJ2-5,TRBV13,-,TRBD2,CASSLIPGLAKETQYF,TGTGCCAGCAGCTTAATACCGGGACTAGCAAAAGAGACCCAGTACTTC
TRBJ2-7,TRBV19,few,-,CASSIPGYEQYF,TGTGCCAGTAGTATTCCCGGATACGAGCAGTACTTC
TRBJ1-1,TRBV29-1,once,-,CSVDYLGHMGNTEAFF,TGCAGCGTCGACTACCTCGGCCATATGGGGAACACTGAAGCTTTCTTT
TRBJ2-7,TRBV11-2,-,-,CASSLDLSGWYEQYF,TGTGCCAGCAGCTTAGATCTCTCAGGGTGGTACGAGCAGTACTTC
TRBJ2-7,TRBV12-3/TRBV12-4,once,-,CASSFEGMKYEQYF,TGTGCCAGCAGTTTTGAGGGGATGAAATACGAGCAGTACTTC
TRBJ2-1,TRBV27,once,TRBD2,CASSLSSGSVNEQFF,TGTGCCAGCAGTCTTTCTAGCGGGAGTGTGAATGAGCAGTTCTTC